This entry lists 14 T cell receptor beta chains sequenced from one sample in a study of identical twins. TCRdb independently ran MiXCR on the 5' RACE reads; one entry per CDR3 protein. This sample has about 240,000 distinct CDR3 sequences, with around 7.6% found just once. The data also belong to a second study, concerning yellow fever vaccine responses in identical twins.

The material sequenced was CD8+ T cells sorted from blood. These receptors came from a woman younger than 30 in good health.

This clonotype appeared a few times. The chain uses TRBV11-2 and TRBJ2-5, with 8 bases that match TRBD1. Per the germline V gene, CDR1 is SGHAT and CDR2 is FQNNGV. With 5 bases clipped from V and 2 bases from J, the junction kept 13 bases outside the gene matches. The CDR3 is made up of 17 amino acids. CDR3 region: CASSPWDRPEEQETQYF. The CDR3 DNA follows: TGTGCCAGCAGCCCCTGGGACAGGCCGGAGGAGCAAGAGACCCAGTACTTC.

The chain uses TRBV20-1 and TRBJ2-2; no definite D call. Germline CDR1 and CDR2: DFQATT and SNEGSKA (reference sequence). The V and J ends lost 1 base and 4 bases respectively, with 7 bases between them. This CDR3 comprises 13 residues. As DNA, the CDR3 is TGCAGTGCTAGAGCCCGAGGCACCGGGGAGCTGTTTTTT. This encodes CSARARGTGELFF.

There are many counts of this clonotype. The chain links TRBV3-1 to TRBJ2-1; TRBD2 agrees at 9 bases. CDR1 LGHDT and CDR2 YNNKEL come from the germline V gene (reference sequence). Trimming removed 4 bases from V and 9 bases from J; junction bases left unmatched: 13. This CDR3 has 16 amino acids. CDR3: CASSPAGRGGLGEQFF. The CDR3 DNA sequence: TGTGCCAGCAGCCCGGCAGGGCGGGGGGGCCTCGGTGAGCAGTTCTTC.

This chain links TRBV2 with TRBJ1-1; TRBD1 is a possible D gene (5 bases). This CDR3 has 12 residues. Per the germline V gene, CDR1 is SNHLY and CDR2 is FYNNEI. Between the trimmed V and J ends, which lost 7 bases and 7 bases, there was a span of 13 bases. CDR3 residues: CASTGRTYEAFF. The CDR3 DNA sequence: TGTGCCAGCACGGGCAGGACATATGAAGCTTTCTTT.

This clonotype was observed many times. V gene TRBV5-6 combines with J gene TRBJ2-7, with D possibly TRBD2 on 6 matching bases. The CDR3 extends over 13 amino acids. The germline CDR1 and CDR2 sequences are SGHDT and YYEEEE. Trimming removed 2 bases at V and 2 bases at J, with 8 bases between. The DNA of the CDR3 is TGTGCCAGCAGCTTTGGGGGGACCTACGAGCAGTACGTC. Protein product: CASSFGGTYEQYV.

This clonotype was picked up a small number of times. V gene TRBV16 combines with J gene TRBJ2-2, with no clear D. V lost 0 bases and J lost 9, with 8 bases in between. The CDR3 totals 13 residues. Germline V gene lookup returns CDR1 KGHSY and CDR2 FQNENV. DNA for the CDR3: TGTGCCAGCAGCCAATCCACCTCCTGGGAGCTGTTTTTT. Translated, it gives CASSQSTSWELFF.

CDR3 residues: CASSEGKAGELFF. CDR3 in DNA: TGTGCCAGCAGTGAAGGGAAGGCCGGGGAGCTGTTTTTT. The chain combines TRBV6-1 with TRBJ2-2; D gene unclear. V was clipped by 1 base and J by 6 bases, with 6 bases between them. Germline lookup yields CDR1 MNHNS and CDR2 SASEGT. This CDR3 comprises 13 residues.

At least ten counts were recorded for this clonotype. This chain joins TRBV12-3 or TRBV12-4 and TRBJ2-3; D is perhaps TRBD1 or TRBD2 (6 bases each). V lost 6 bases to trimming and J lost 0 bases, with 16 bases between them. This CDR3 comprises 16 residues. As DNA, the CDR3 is TGTGCCAGCAGCCCGGCCCGGGGGCGGAGCACAGATACGCAGTATTTT. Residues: CASSPARGRSTDTQYF.

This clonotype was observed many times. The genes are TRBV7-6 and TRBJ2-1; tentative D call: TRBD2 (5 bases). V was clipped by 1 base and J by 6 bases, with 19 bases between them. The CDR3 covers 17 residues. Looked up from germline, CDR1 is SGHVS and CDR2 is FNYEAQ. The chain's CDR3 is CASSLVVGESRRNEQFF. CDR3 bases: TGTGCCAGCAGCTTAGTAGTCGGGGAGAGCCGACGCAATGAGCAGTTCTTC.

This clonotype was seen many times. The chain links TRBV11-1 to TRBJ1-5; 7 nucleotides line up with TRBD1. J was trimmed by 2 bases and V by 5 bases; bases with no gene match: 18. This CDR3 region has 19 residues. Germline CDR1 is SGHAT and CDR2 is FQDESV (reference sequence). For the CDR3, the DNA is TGTGCCAGCAGCCGAACTTCGGACAGGTCCGAGTGGGGCAATCAGCCCCAGCATTTT. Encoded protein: CASSRTSDRSEWGNQPQHF.

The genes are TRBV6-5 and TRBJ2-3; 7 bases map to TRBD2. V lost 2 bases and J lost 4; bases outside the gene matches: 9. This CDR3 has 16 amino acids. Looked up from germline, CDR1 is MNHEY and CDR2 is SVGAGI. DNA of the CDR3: TGTGCCAGCAGTTACGAGGGCGGGAGATCATCAGATACGCAGTATTTT. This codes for CASSYEGGRSSDTQYF.

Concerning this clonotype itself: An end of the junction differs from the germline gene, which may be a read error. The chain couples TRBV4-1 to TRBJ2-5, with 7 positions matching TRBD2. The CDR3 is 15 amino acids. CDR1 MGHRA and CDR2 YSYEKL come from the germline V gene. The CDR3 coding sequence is TGCGCCTGCAGCCAAGTTCTAGCGGAGGAAGAGACCCAGTACTTC. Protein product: CACSQVLAEEETQYF.

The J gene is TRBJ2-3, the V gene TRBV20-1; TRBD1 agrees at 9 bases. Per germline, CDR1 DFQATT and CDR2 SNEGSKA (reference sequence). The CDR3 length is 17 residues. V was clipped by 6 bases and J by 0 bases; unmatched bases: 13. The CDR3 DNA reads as TGCAGTGCCACCCTTTCCGGGACAGGGTCGAGCACAGATACGCAGTATTTT. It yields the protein CSATLSGTGSSTDTQYF.

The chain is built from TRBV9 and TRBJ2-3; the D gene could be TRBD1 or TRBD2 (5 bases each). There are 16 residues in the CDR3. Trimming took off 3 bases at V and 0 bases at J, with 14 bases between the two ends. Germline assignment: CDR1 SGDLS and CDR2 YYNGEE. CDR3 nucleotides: TGTGCCAGCAGCGCCCCGAGGGGCTGGAGCACAGATACGCAGTATTTT. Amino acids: CASSAPRGWSTDTQYF.